This T cell receptor beta chain originates from a study of blood T cell repertoires in COVID-19. Study-wide context: The origin of the acute and convalescent COVID-19 samples was the United States, Italy and Spain. PBMCs, B-cell-depleted T cells, or T cells provided the cDNA or gDNA that made up the material.

The study drew participants aged about 18 to 95 years from 24 US areas. Self-reported history from a screening survey and questionnaire set each donor's cohort. The data were produced by immunoSEQ multiplex PCR, yet TCRdb's version contains in-frame clones alone and is incomplete. The data hold about 160,000 clones, with about 84% observed a single time. Germline V lookup: CDR1 SEHNR, CDR2 FQNEAQ (reference sequence). This CDR3 has 15 amino acids. Unmatched junction bases numbered 4, after V lost 3 bases and J lost 4 bases. This receptor was taken from a man in his forties who had recovered from COVID-19. The sequenced sample consisted of PBMCs or T cells enriched from blood (not recorded which). The V and J genes are TRBV7-9 and TRBJ1-1; 11 bases are shared with TRBD1. CDR3: CASSFGTGGRTEAFF. CDR3 coding DNA: TGTGCCAGCAGCTTCGGGACAGGGGGACGCACTGAAGCTTTCTTT. Drawing the rest from reference TRBV7-9 and TRBJ1-1, the complete variable domain is DTGVSQNPRHKITKRGQNVTFRCDPISEHNRLYWYRQTLGQGPEFLTYFQNEAQLEKSRLLSDRFSAERPKGSFSTLEIQRTEQGDSAMYLCASSFGTGGRTEAFFGQGTRLTVV.